This T cell receptor (beta chain) was sequenced in a study of blood T cell repertoires in COVID-19. Overall study context: COVID-19 samples, acute and convalescent, were from the United States, Italy and Spain. PBMCs, B-cell-depleted T cells, or T cells provided the cDNA or gDNA that made up the material.

Germline V gene data show CDR1 as SGHRS and CDR2 as YFSETQ. The CDR3 consists of 16 residues. The J segment lost 1 base and the V segment lost 4 bases, leaving 11 bases of the junction unmatched. Per the original methods: Researchers report that nucleated cell counts were estimated from reference gene primer amplification. The assay was immunoSEQ multiplex PCR, and TCRdb's table has in-frame clones only and misses some. V and J calls plus clone size are reproduced from that table; the DNA served to infer D and trimming. The data hold around 90,000 clones, with roughly 80% observed a single time. This TCR derives from a woman aged 70-85 years with active or convalescent COVID-19. Sequencing was performed on peripheral blood. The chain employs TRBV5-1 and TRBJ2-7, with 7 positions matching TRBD1. CDR3 amino acids: CASSPLLEGASYEQYF. The CDR3 nucleotides are TGCGCCAGCAGCCCGCTGCTTGAGGGGGCATCCTACGAGCAGTACTTC.